The clone carrying this TCR beta chain was detected many times. MiXCR was run by TCRdb on the 5' RACE reads, yielding one entry per CDR3 protein. The data show 400,000 to 550,000 distinct CDR3 sequences, around 20% seen once. This sample was included in a study of identical twins. CDR3 size: 14 residues. V lost 1 base and J lost 7, with 13 bases in between. Germline V CDR1 and CDR2: LGHDT, YNNKEL (reference sequence). The same sample was also studied in work on T cells expressing NK-cell markers.

The TCR sequence derives from a woman between 18 and 29 years old in good health. V gene TRBV3-1 combines with J gene TRBJ1-2; D unclear. Material for sequencing was CD4+ T cells sorted from blood. Here the CDR3 reads CASSQGAGIGGYTF. The DNA of the CDR3 is TGTGCCAGCAGCCAAGGAGCGGGGATCGGTGGCTACACCTTC.